The T cell receptor beta chain described here comes from a study of T-cell memory formation after mild COVID-19. Study context: Largely, TCR clusters stayed within a single donor.

A few counts support this clonotype. The target antigen is unknown. TCRdb processed the 5' RACE reads anew with MiXCR; each CDR3 protein has one entry. The sample has 210,000 or so distinct CDR3 sequences, 27% seen once. Whole-study results and caveats: Whether day 37 second-wave clones are SARS-CoV-2-specific was not confirmed. The appearance of some responding clones in pre-infection memory suggested that cross-reactive memory joined.

After removal of 5 bases from V and 1 base from J, the junction contained 2 bases not matched to a gene. In germline, CDR1 is MNHEY, CDR2 SMNVEV (reference sequence). The CDR3 has 14 amino acids. This receptor was obtained from an adult woman who had mild COVID-19 (a few samples of this study predate the infection). Cell type and time point are not known. Source material: PBMCs or a T cell subset sorted from them (not recorded which). The chain carries TRBV27 and TRBJ1-1, with TRBD1 matching 9 bases. For the CDR3, the DNA is TGTGCCAGCAGTGACAGGGGGGAGAACACTGAAGCTTTCTTT. Residues: CASSDRGENTEAFF.